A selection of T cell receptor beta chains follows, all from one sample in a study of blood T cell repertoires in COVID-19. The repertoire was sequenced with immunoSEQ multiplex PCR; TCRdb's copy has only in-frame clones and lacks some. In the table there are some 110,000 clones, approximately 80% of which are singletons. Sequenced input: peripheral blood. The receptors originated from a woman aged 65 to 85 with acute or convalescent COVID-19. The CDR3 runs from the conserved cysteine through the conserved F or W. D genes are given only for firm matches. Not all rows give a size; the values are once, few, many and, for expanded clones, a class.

CASSLGDRGLEQYF,TGCGCCAGCAGCTTAGGGGACAGGGGTCTCGAGCAGTACTTC,TRBJ2-7,few,TRBD1,TRBV5-1
CSVMDRAPTYEQYF,TGCAGCGTAATGGACAGGGCACCCACCTACGAGCAGTACTTC,TRBJ2-7,.,TRBD1,TRBV29-1
CASSLLQGQGYTF,TGTGCCAGCAGTTTATTGCAGGGTCAAGGCTACACCTTC,TRBJ1-2,.,.,TRBV28
CASRASQETQYF,TGTGCCAGCAGGGCTTCCCAAGAGACCCAGTACTTC,TRBJ2-5,.,.,TRBV25-1
CASTLRGGTSGNTQYF,TGTGCCAGTACCCTGAGGGGAGGGACTAGCGGGAATACGCAGTATTTT,TRBJ2-3,few,TRBD2,TRBV19
CASSPGGREQETQYF,TGTGCCAGCAGCCCCGGCGGGAGGGAACAAGAGACCCAGTACTTC,TRBJ2-5,once,TRBD2,TRBV5-8
CAWSMKRDNEQFF,TGTGCCTGGAGTATGAAGCGGGACAATGAGCAGTTCTTC,TRBJ2-1,.,.,TRBV30
CASSLGPSTDTQYF,TGTGCCAGCAGCTTGGGGCCGAGCACAGATACGCAGTATTTT,TRBJ2-3,.,.,TRBV11-3
CASRDTGTGISYEQYF,TGTGCCAGTAGAGATACCGGGACAGGAATTTCCTACGAGCAGTACTTC,TRBJ2-7,.,TRBD1,TRBV19
CASSTLIGLADGELFF,TGTGCCAGCAGTACCCTTATCGGACTAGCGGACGGGGAGCTGTTTTTT,TRBJ2-2,.,TRBD2,TRBV27
CASSLAGTGGGYEQYF,TGCGCCAGCAGCTTGGCCGGGACAGGGGGCGGCTACGAGCAGTACTTC,TRBJ2-7,.,TRBD1,TRBV5-1
CASSSWTGGSNSPLHF,TGTGCCAGCAGCTCCTGGACAGGGGGCTCTAATTCACCCCTCCACTTT,TRBJ1-6,once,TRBD1,TRBV5-8
CASSLTGLAYEQYF,TGTGCCAGCAGTTTGACAGGCTTGGCCTACGAGCAGTACTTC,TRBJ2-7,.,.,TRBV27
CASSPPAGGLTDTQYF,TGTGCCAGCAGCCCCCCCGCGGGGGGCCTCACAGATACGCAGTATTTT,TRBJ2-3,.,TRBD2,TRBV7-2
CASSLGGRGETQYF,TGTGCCAGCAGCTTGGGGGGCCGGGGGGAGACCCAGTACTTC,TRBJ2-5,.,.,TRBV5-4
CASSQGQRTIYF,TGTGCCAGCAGCCAAGGACAGCGCACCATATATTTT,TRBJ1-3,.,.,TRBV3-1/TRBV3-2
CASSFLAGGAGELFF,TGCGCCAGCAGCTTCTTAGCGGGGGGTGCCGGGGAGCTGTTTTTT,TRBJ2-2,.,TRBD2,TRBV5-1
CASSSQGGSYEQYF,TGCGCCAGCAGCTCGCAGGGTGGAAGTTACGAGCAGTACTTC,TRBJ2-7,.,.,TRBV5-1
CASSQPIGEGYGYTF,TGTGCCAGCAGCCAACCTATTGGGGAGGGGTATGGCTACACCTTC,TRBJ1-2,.,.,TRBV3-1/TRBV3-2
CASPLRGKSDTIYF,TGTGCCTCACCACTAAGGGGGAAGAGTGACACCATATATTTT,TRBJ1-3,.,.,TRBV30
CASSLSSGGLGSYTF,TGTGCCAGCAGCTTAAGTTCGGGCGGGCTAGGAAGCTACACCTTC,TRBJ1-2,.,.,TRBV7-2
CASSELSGTDTQYF,TGCGCCAGCAGTGAGCTTAGCGGCACAGATACGCAGTATTTT,TRBJ2-3,.,.,TRBV10-1
CSARQGSMNTEAFF,TGCAGCGCCAGACAGGGCTCCATGAACACTGAAGCTTTCTTT,TRBJ1-1,.,TRBD1,TRBV29-1
CASRVSGLDNEQYF,TGTGCCAGCAGAGTTTCGGGACTAGACAACGAGCAGTACTTC,TRBJ2-7,.,TRBD2,TRBV6-5
CASRDTMNTEAFF,TGTGCCAGCCGGGACACCATGAACACTGAAGCTTTCTTT,TRBJ1-1,few,.,TRBV2
CASSRGTGPLDGYTF,TGTGCCAGCAGTCGCGGGACAGGGCCGTTAGATGGCTACACCTTC,TRBJ1-2,.,TRBD1,TRBV6-5
CASSLRDRDIQPQHF,TGCGCCAGCAGCTTGAGGGACAGGGACATTCAGCCCCAGCATTTT,TRBJ1-5,.,TRBD1,TRBV5-1
CASRSSGRAGNIQYF,TGTGCCAGCAGGAGTAGCGGGAGGGCCGGAAACATTCAGTACTTC,TRBJ2-4,.,TRBD2,TRBV3-1/TRBV3-2
CASSLGEGTEAFF,TGCGCCAGCAGCTTGGGGGAGGGCACTGAAGCTTTCTTT,TRBJ1-1,.,.,TRBV5-1
CASGGGEQFF,TGTGCCAGCGGCGGGGGGGAGCAGTTCTTC,TRBJ2-1,many,TRBD2,TRBV12-3/TRBV12-4
CASSLRTRGDTEAFF,TGTGCCAGCAGCCTCCGAACGCGCGGGGACACTGAAGCTTTCTTT,TRBJ1-1,.,.,TRBV3-1/TRBV3-2